Presented here are 24 T cell receptor beta chains from one specimen sequenced in a study of blood T cell repertoires in COVID-19. Here immunoSEQ multiplex PCR was the method, and the copy in TCRdb shows in-frame clones only, minus some. This table has under 80,000 clones, around 89% appearing once. The sequenced material came from peripheral blood. These TCRs come from a man between 70 and 80 years old with active or convalescent COVID-19.

The chain carries TRBV7-2 and TRBJ1-2, with 10 bases matching TRBD1. Germline loops: CDR1 SGHTA, CDR2 FQGNSA. The CDR3 runs 14 residues. Unmatched junction bases numbered 2, after V lost 5 bases and J lost 2 bases. The CDR3: CASSQDRGNYGYTF. The CDR3 DNA reads as TGTGCCAGCAGCCAGGACAGGGGGAACTATGGCTACACCTTC.

The rearrangement uses TRBV27 and TRBJ2-1; D uncertain. The length of the CDR3 is 13 residues. CDR1 MNHEY and CDR2 SMNVEV come from the germline V gene (reference sequence). Trimming took 2 bases from V and 2 from J, leaving 4 bases between them. Here the CDR3 DNA reads TGTGCCAGCAGTTTAGGCACCTACAATGAGCAGTTCTTC. Its protein product is CASSLGTYNEQFF.

The rearrangement links TRBV2 to TRBJ1-5, with D tentatively TRBD1 (6 bases). V lost 0 bases, J lost 5 bases, and 8 bases lay in between. The V gene's germline CDR1 is SNHLY and CDR2 FYNNEI. The CDR3 runs 14 residues. CDR3 in DNA: TGTGCCAGCAGTGAAGCTAACAGGGATCAGCCCCAGCATTTT. Residues: CASSEANRDQPQHF.

This clone was recorded a few times. The rearrangement uses TRBV7-9 and TRBJ2-7; the match to TRBD2 covers 15 bases. The CDR3 totals 15 residues. V shed 6 bases, J shed 6 bases, and the junction held 6 bases outside the gene matches. Germline CDR1 is SEHNR and CDR2 is FQNEAQ (reference sequence). The CDR3 DNA is TGTGCCAGCAGGGGACTAGCGGGAGGTTCTCTCGAGCAGTACTTC. Protein sequence: CASRGLAGGSLEQYF. The full variable domain, rest sourced from reference TRBV7-9 and TRBJ2-7, is DTGVSQNPRHKITKRGQNVTFRCDPISEHNRLYWYRQTLGQGPEFLTYFQNEAQLEKSRLLSDRFSAERPKGSFSTLEIQRTEQGDSAMYLCASRGLAGGSLEQYFGPGTRLTVT.

V is TRBV18 and J is TRBJ1-6; tentatively, D is TRBD1 (5 bases). This CDR3 contains 16 residues. The V gene's germline CDR1 is KGHSH and CDR2 LQKENI. Between the trimmed V and J ends, which lost 2 bases and 14 bases, there was a span of 22 bases. CDR3 sequence reads: CASSPGTPSGLFALHF. The CDR3 DNA reads as TGTGCCAGCTCACCAGGGACTCCCTCGGGATTATTTGCCCTCCACTTT.

V gene TRBV7-2 combines with J gene TRBJ2-7; D is undetermined. This CDR3 comprises 13 residues. V lost 1 base, J lost 3 bases, and 7 bases lay in between. Germline-derived CDR1 and CDR2 are SGHTA and FQGNSA. The CDR3 sequence is CASSLGLVYEQYF. CDR3 DNA sequence: TGTGCCAGCAGCTTAGGGCTAGTCTACGAGCAGTACTTC.

The chain joins TRBV10-3 to TRBJ2-3, with 10 bases fitting TRBD1. The CDR3 spans 17 residues. Germline values: CDR1 ENHRY, CDR2 SYGVKD. With V trimmed by 2 bases and J by 1 base, 6 bases remained unmatched. CDR3 nucleotides: TGTGCCATCAGTGAGCCGACAGGGGGCGCTGGCACAGATACGCAGTATTTT. This translates into CAISEPTGGAGTDTQYF.

In DNA form, the CDR3 reads TGTGCCAGCAGCTGGTTGACAACCTCGGAGACCCAGTACTTC. Residues: CASSWLTTSETQYF. V gene TRBV5-6 combines with J gene TRBJ2-5; D unclear. Germline CDR1 is SGHDT and CDR2 is YYEEEE. The CDR3 loop spans 14 amino acids. The V end was cut by 3 bases, the J end by 5 bases, with 14 bases between.

This chain uses TRBV24-1 with TRBJ2-7; a possible D gene is TRBD2 (5 bases). The CDR3 is made up of 15 amino acids. Trimming removed 4 bases from V and 0 bases from J, with 12 bases in between. Germline V gene lookup returns CDR1 KGHDR and CDR2 SFDVKD. CDR3 residues: CATSDGSATSYEQYF. CDR3 DNA: TGTGCCACCAGTGACGGTAGCGCGACCTCCTACGAGCAGTACTTC.

V usage is TRBV5-4 and J usage is TRBJ2-7; 8 positions match TRBD2. V shed 0 bases, J shed 3 bases, and the junction held 11 bases outside the gene matches. The germline CDR1 and CDR2 sequences are SGHNT and YYREEE (reference sequence). The CDR3 is made up of 17 amino acids. The CDR3 bases are TGTGCCAGCAGCTTGGGGGGGTCTAGCGGGCTTATCTACGAGCAGTACTTC. Its translation: CASSLGGSSGLIYEQYF.

The rearrangement joins TRBV30 to TRBJ1-1; 8 positions match TRBD1. The V segment lost 2 bases and the J segment 0 bases; nucleotides outside the gene matches: 8. The CDR3 is 16 residues long. Germline CDR1 GTSNPN, CDR2 SVGIG (reference sequence). CDR3 coding DNA: TGTGCCTGGAGTAGGTTGGGACAGGTCATGAACACTGAAGCTTTCTTT. It codes for CAWSRLGQVMNTEAFF.

The chain has TRBV28 and TRBJ2-7, with TRBD1 matching over 8 bases. Germline CDR1 is MDHEN and CDR2 is SYDVKM. This CDR3 spans 15 amino acids. The V and J ends lost 2 bases and 2 bases, in that order; junction bases with no gene match: 5. The CDR3 reads CASSLLTGGTYEQYF. Here the CDR3 DNA reads TGTGCCAGCAGTTTACTTACAGGGGGGACCTACGAGCAGTACTTC. The entire variable domain, with the rest obtained from reference TRBV28 and TRBJ2-7, is as follows: DVKVTQSSRYLVKRTGEKVFLECVQDMDHENMFWYRQDPGLGLRLIYFSYDVKMKEKGDIPEGYSVSREKKERFSLILESASTNQTSMYLCASSLLTGGTYEQYFGPGTRLTVT.

V is TRBV6-5 and J is TRBJ1-5; TRBD1 matches at 8 bases. V lost 6 bases, J lost 4 bases, and 5 bases stayed unmatched. CDR1 is MNHEY, CDR2 SVGAGI, per germline. The CDR3 is 14 residues long. The CDR3 here is CASSQDRANQPQHF. The CDR3 coding sequence is TGTGCCAGCAGCCAGGACAGGGCGAATCAGCCCCAGCATTTT.

The gene calls are TRBV6-6 and TRBJ1-6, with a possible D match to TRBD1 (5 bases). V was shortened by 2 bases and J by 5 bases, with 7 bases between the two germline ends. The germline gives CDR1 MNHNY, CDR2 SVGAGI (reference sequence). This CDR3 has 14 amino acids. The CDR3 sequence is CASSYGRDNSPLHF. CDR3 sequence (DNA): TGTGCCAGCAGTTACGGCAGGGATAATTCACCCCTCCACTTT.

The chain's CDR3 is CASSRGLASGNTIYF. CDR3 nucleotide sequence: TGTGCCAGCAGCCGGGGACTGGCCTCTGGAAACACCATATATTTT. V usage is TRBV27 and J usage is TRBJ1-3, with a tentative D call TRBD1 (5 bases). The germline V gene has CDR1 MNHEY and CDR2 SMNVEV (reference sequence). Trimming removed 6 bases from V and 0 bases from J, with 12 bases in between. CDR3 length: 15 amino acids.

The chain is built from TRBV5-1 and TRBJ2-3, with 12 bases fitting TRBD2. The CDR3 spans 17 residues. Germline CDR1 and CDR2: SGHRS and YFSETQ. V lost 4 bases and J lost 4; bases outside the gene matches: 10. The CDR3 coding sequence is TGCGCCAGCAGCCCTGGCGTTTCTAGCGGGGGGGCAGATACGCAGTATTTT. Translation gives CASSPGVSSGGADTQYF.

The V call is TRBV4-2, the J call TRBJ2-1; weak D call: TRBD2 (5 bases). Germline CDR1 LGHNA, CDR2 YNFKEQ. CDR3 length equals 15 residues. Trimming left V 0 bases short and J 8 bases short, with 14 bases between. The CDR3 DNA is TGTGCCAGCAGCCAAGAACTAGGCGTGGTCTATGAGCAGTTCTTC. Protein product: CASSQELGVVYEQFF.

This chain connects TRBV5-1 to TRBJ1-3, with D possibly being TRBD1 (6 bases). The CDR3 contains 14 residues. The germline CDR1 and CDR2 sequences are SGHRS and YFSETQ. V was cut by 2 bases and J by 2 bases, with 8 bases left in between. This CDR3 reads CASSLQGAGNTIYF. The CDR3 bases are TGCGCCAGCAGCTTACAGGGCGCTGGAAACACCATATATTTT. Complete variable domain (other parts from reference TRBV5-1 and TRBJ1-3): KAGVTQTPRYLIKTRGQQVTLSCSPISGHRSVSWYQQTPGQGLQFLFEYFSETQRNKGNFPGRFSGRQFSNSRSEMNVSTLELGDSALYLCASSLQGAGNTIYFGEGSWLTVV.

The chain carries TRBV5-1 and TRBJ1-1, with D possibly matching TRBD1 (6 bases). This CDR3 is 13 amino acids long. Germline CDR1 reads SGHRS; CDR2 reads YFSETQ. Trimming stripped 2 bases from V and 5 bases from J, with 10 bases between. The CDR3 is CASSLQGQTEAFF. Here the CDR3 DNA reads TGCGCCAGCAGCTTACAGGGTCAAACTGAAGCTTTCTTT. The full variable domain, in which reference TRBV5-1 and TRBJ1-1 provide the parts outside the CDR3, is KAGVTQTPRYLIKTRGQQVTLSCSPISGHRSVSWYQQTPGQGLQFLFEYFSETQRNKGNFPGRFSGRQFSNSRSEMNVSTLELGDSALYLCASSLQGQTEAFFGQGTRLTVV.

V usage is TRBV5-1 and J usage is TRBJ2-3; 10 nucleotides match TRBD1. The CDR3 is 14 amino acids. The germline V gene encodes CDR1 SGHRS and CDR2 YFSETQ. J was trimmed by 5 bases and V by 4 bases; bases with no gene match: 4. The CDR3 loop is CASSTRTGGDTQYF. The CDR3, as DNA: TGCGCCAGCAGCACCCGGACAGGGGGAGATACGCAGTATTTT.

The rearrangement uses TRBV5-6 and TRBJ2-1; D possibly corresponds to TRBD2 (6 bases). The germline V and J ends were trimmed by 1 base and 4 bases, with 12 bases remaining between them. The CDR3 loop spans 15 amino acids. Germline loops: CDR1 SGHDT, CDR2 YYEEEE. This chain's CDR3 is CASSLSLAAYNEQFF. CDR3 nucleotide sequence: TGTGCCAGCAGCTTGTCGTTAGCGGCATACAATGAGCAGTTCTTC.

The chain has TRBV5-1 and TRBJ2-5; 10 bases fit TRBD1. Germline assignment: CDR1 SGHRS and CDR2 YFSETQ. This CDR3 spans 15 amino acids. The trim removed 0 bases at V and 3 bases at J, leaving 2 bases unmatched. The CDR3 sequence: CASSLDGTGEETQYF. The CDR3, as DNA: TGCGCCAGCAGCTTGGACGGGACAGGGGAAGAGACCCAGTACTTC.

The chain links TRBV18 to TRBJ1-1, with a tentative D call TRBD1 (6 bases). This CDR3 has 14 amino acids. The V gene's germline CDR1 is KGHSH and CDR2 LQKENI. V gave up 6 bases and J gave up 10 bases, with 21 bases separating them. For the CDR3, the DNA is TGTGCCAGCTCGCCGACAGGATCTTCTGGAGGAGCTTTCTTT. Amino acid sequence: CASSPTGSSGGAFF.

V gene TRBV28 combines with J gene TRBJ2-7; TRBD1 might be the D (5 bases). Deletions cut 3 bases from V and 7 bases from J, with 16 bases between. This CDR3 has 14 amino acids. Germline loops: CDR1 MDHEN, CDR2 SYDVKM. CDR3 nucleotide sequence: TGTGCCAGCAGTTTGGGGCAGGGCCTACGGGAGCAGTACTTC. This sequence encodes CASSLGQGLREQYF. The variable domain in full, completed from reference TRBV28 and TRBJ2-7, reads DVKVTQSSRYLVKRTGEKVFLECVQDMDHENMFWYRQDPGLGLRLIYFSYDVKMKEKGDIPEGYSVSREKKERFSLILESASTNQTSMYLCASSLGQGLREQYFGPGTRLTVT.